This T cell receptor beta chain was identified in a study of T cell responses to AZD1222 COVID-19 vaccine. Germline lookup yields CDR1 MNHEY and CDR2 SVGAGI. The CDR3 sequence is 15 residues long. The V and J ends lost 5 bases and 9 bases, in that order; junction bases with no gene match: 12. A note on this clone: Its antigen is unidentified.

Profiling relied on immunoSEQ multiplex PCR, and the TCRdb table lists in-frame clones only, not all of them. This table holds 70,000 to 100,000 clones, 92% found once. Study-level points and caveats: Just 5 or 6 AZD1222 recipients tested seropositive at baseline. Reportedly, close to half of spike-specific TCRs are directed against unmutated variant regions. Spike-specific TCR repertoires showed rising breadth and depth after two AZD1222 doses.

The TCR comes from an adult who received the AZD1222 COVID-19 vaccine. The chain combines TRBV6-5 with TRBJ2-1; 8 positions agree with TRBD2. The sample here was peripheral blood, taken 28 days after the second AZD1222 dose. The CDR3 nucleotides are TGTGCCAGCAGTAACCATGAGGGACTAGTGAGTGAGCAGTTCTTC. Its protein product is CASSNHEGLVSEQFF.